One sample yielded the 17 T cell receptor beta chains listed below, sequenced in a study of immune reconstitution after stem cell transplant in scleroderma. TCRdb recomputed calls from the RT-PCR reads with MiXCR, one row per CDR3 protein. The sample includes 2,000 to 2,500 distinct CDR3 sequences, 6% to 7.5% seen only once; the top ten take around 12%. Sampling was performed before or after autologous hematopoietic stem cell transplantation (not recorded which). These TCRs come from a male donor with systemic sclerosis.

This clonotype is labeled medium-sized (0.01 to 0.1%). This chain joins TRBV24-1 and TRBJ2-7; 12 nucleotides align to TRBD1. The germline CDR1 and CDR2 sequences are KGHDR and SFDVKD. V was clipped by 1 base and J by 2 bases; unmatched bases: 8. The CDR3 extends over 18 amino acids. CDR3 nucleotides: TGTGCCACCAGTGATTTTAGGGACAGGGGGCGGGGAGCCTACGAGCAGTACTTC. Amino acids: CATSDFRDRGRGAYEQYF.

Sample share makes this clonotype medium-sized. The chain couples TRBV5-1 to TRBJ1-1; D is uncertain. CDR3 length: 13 amino acids. The V end lost 0 bases, the J end lost 1 base, and 4 bases lay between the germline ends. Germline CDR1 reads SGHRS; CDR2 reads YFSETQ. DNA of the CDR3: TGCGCCAGCAGCTTGGGGGAGAACACTGAAGCTTTCTTT. It specifies CASSLGENTEAFF.

This clonotype rates as medium-sized. The J gene is TRBJ2-5, the V gene TRBV5-1; D is unresolved. CDR3 length: 15 residues. CDR1 is SGHRS and CDR2 is YFSETQ in the germline V gene. The ends were cut back, 4 bases at V and 2 bases at J, with 15 bases in the middle. The CDR3 loop reads CASSRERIGQETQYF. The CDR3 nucleotides are TGCGCCAGCAGCCGAGAACGCATAGGACAAGAGACCCAGTACTTC.

This clonotype was seen a few times. This clone may be a read error of a much larger clone one base away. V and J are TRBV2 and TRBJ2-1; D is tentatively TRBD1 or TRBD2 (5 bases each). In germline, CDR1 is SNHLY, CDR2 FYNNEI. The germline V and J ends were trimmed by 5 bases and 6 bases, with 14 bases remaining between them. This CDR3 spans 14 amino acids. The CDR3 DNA follows: TGTGCCAGCAGTCCCGGGGCGGATGTCAATGAGCAGTTCTTC. Its protein product is CASSPGADVNEQFF.

This clonotype is medium-sized (0.01 to 0.1%). The rearrangement uses TRBV5-1 and TRBJ1-4; 9 nucleotides agree with TRBD1. Germline CDR1 SGHRS, CDR2 YFSETQ. Trimming took 4 bases from V and 0 from J; bases not matched to a gene: 7. CDR3 size: 17 residues. The CDR3 spells CASSESGTGTTNEKLFF. In DNA, the CDR3 is TGCGCCAGCAGCGAATCCGGGACAGGGACAACTAATGAAAAACTGTTTTTT.

This clonotype is labeled large (0.1 to 1%). The chain has TRBV7-2 and TRBJ1-1; a possible D gene is TRBD1 (6 bases). Germline V gene sequence: CDR1 SGHTA, CDR2 FQGNSA. V lost 4 bases to trimming and J lost 3 bases, with 9 bases between them. The CDR3 loop spans 13 amino acids. CDR3 amino acids: CASSWEGDTEAFF. The CDR3 DNA follows: TGTGCCAGCAGCTGGGAGGGGGACACTGAAGCTTTCTTT.

The gene calls are TRBV14 and TRBJ2-1; D remains unclear. Germline CDR1 reads SGHDN; CDR2 reads FVKESK. The V end was cut by 8 bases, the J end by 7 bases, with 9 bases between. The CDR3 sequence is 11 residues long. CDR3 DNA sequence: TGTGCCAGCTCGATCAGGAATGAGCAGTTCTTC. Translating gives CASSIRNEQFF. The full variable domain, with the rest looked up from reference TRBV14 and TRBJ2-1, is EAGVTQFPSHSVIEKGQTVTLRCDPISGHDNLYWYRRVMGKEIKFLLHFVKESKQDESGMPNNRFLAERTGGTYSTLKVQPAELEDSGVYFCASSIRNEQFFGPGTRLTVL.

By share of the sample, this clonotype is medium-sized. The chain carries TRBV29-1 and TRBJ2-7, with 9 bases matching TRBD1. The V gene end was trimmed by 4 bases and the J gene end by 2 bases; junction bases not matched to a gene: 6. Germline loops: CDR1 SQVTM, CDR2 ANQGSEA. The CDR3 has 14 amino acids. This chain's CDR3 is CSVGGQGSPYEQYF. CDR3 bases: TGCAGCGTTGGAGGACAGGGGTCTCCCTACGAGCAGTACTTC.

This clonotype counts as medium-sized. V usage is TRBV20-1 and J usage is TRBJ2-3, with D unresolved. V dropped 1 base and J dropped 1 base, with 18 bases sitting between them. The CDR3 is made up of 17 amino acids. In germline, CDR1 is DFQATT, CDR2 SNEGSKA (reference sequence). The CDR3 nucleotides are TGCAGTGCTAGAGCCAGCCATCTAGTGACTGGCACAGATACGCAGTATTTT. Amino acids: CSARASHLVTGTDTQYF.

This CDR3 reads CASSWEQGAIYGYTF. The DNA of the CDR3 is TGTGCCAGCAGCTGGGAGCAGGGGGCTATCTATGGCTACACCTTC. The chain uses TRBV11-2 and TRBJ1-2; TRBD1 matches 8 bases. The CDR3 covers 15 residues. V lost 4 bases, J lost 4 bases, and 8 bases stayed unmatched. CDR1 and CDR2 from the germline V gene are SGHAT and FQNNGV.

The V call is TRBV29-1, the J call TRBJ2-3; a weak D match, TRBD2 (6 bases). The CDR3 has 14 amino acids. Germline V gene lookup returns CDR1 SQVTM and CDR2 ANQGSEA. The V end was cut by 5 bases, the J end by 4 bases, with 16 bases between. The CDR3 nucleotides read TGCAGCGTTAAACCCGCAGGGACTTCAGATACGCAGTATTTT. This gives the protein CSVKPAGTSDTQYF.

This clonotype is categorized as medium-sized. The V and J genes are TRBV29-1 and TRBJ1-4; 8 bases map to TRBD1. The V segment lost 4 bases and the J segment 4 bases; nucleotides outside the gene matches: 8. CDR1 and CDR2 from the germline V gene are SQVTM and ANQGSEA. The CDR3 loop spans 15 amino acids. The DNA for the CDR3 is TGCAGCGTTGCCTTTCTCGGACAGGGTAATGAAAAACTGTTTTTT. The encoded protein is CSVAFLGQGNEKLFF.

This clonotype is deemed medium-sized. The chain carries TRBV5-1 and TRBJ1-5; D possibly corresponds to TRBD1 (5 bases). Trimming left V 0 bases short and J 2 bases short, with 15 bases between. CDR1 SGHRS and CDR2 YFSETQ come from the germline V gene. The CDR3 extends over 17 amino acids. CDR3 nucleotide sequence: TGCGCCAGCAGCTTGGGTGCGACGGGGGATGGCAATCAGCCCCAGCATTTT. Its translation: CASSLGATGDGNQPQHF.

In its sample, this clonotype ranks as medium-sized. The gene calls are TRBV10-1 and TRBJ2-1, with D perhaps TRBD2 (5 bases). V shed 2 bases and J shed 6 bases, with 8 bases lying between them. CDR3 length: 13 amino acids. CDR1 WNHNN and CDR2 SYGVQD come from the germline V gene (reference sequence). The CDR3 loop is CASSERGLNEQFF. CDR3 bases: TGCGCCAGCAGTGAGCGGGGTCTCAATGAGCAGTTCTTC.

By frequency in the sample, this clonotype is medium-sized. This chain uses TRBV27 with TRBJ1-1; no reliable D call. From germline, CDR1 is MNHEY and CDR2 SMNVEV (reference sequence). The CDR3 is made up of 14 amino acids. Trimming removed 3 bases at V and 0 bases at J, with 8 bases between. The CDR3, as DNA: TGTGCCAGCAGTTTCTGGGGTATGAACACTGAAGCTTTCTTT. Translating gives CASSFWGMNTEAFF.

By frequency in the sample, this clonotype is medium-sized. The rearrangement links TRBV18 to TRBJ1-1; D unclear. V gave up 3 bases and J gave up 1 base, with 21 bases separating them. CDR1 is KGHSH, CDR2 LQKENI, per germline. The CDR3 spans 18 residues. The chain's CDR3 is CASSPDWGRRGPNTEAFF. CDR3 nucleotides: TGTGCCAGCTCACCCGACTGGGGAAGGCGTGGACCGAACACTGAAGCTTTCTTT.

This clonotype is judged large (0.1 to 1%). This chain joins TRBV11-3 and TRBJ2-3, with 7 nucleotides matching TRBD2. Germline CDR1 is SGHNT and CDR2 is YENEEA. The CDR3 totals 16 residues. J lost 8 bases, V lost 0 bases, and 11 bases had no gene match. This CDR3 reads CASSLESAAGTGTQYF. The CDR3 nucleotides read TGTGCCAGCAGCTTAGAAAGTGCAGCGGGAACGGGTACGCAGTATTTT.